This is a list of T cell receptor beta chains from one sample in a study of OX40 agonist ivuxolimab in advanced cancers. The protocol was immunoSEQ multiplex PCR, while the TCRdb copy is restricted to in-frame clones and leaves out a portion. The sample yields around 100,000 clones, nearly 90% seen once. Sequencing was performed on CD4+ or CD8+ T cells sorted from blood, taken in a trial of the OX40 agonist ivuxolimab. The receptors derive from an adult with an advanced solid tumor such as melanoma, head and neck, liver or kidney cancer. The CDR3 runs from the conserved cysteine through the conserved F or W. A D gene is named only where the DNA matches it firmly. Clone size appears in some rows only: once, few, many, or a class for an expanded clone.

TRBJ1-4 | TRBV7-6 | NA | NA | CASGYGEKLFF | TGTGCCAGCGGCTATGGCGAAAAACTGTTTTTT
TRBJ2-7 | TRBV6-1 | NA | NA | CASIRGISYEQYF | TGTGCCAGCATCAGGGGTATTTCCTACGAGCAGTACTTC
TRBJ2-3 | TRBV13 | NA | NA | CASSLGVSLGTDTQYF | TGTGCCAGCAGCTTAGGGGTGTCGCTAGGGACGGATACGCAGTATTTT
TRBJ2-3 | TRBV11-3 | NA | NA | CASSLGGGDPDTQYF | TGTGCCAGCAGCTTAGGAGGGGGGGACCCAGATACGCAGTATTTT
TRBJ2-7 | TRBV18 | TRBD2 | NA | CASSPLSGSPSPYEQYF | TGTGCCAGCTCACCTCTTAGCGGGAGCCCCAGCCCCTACGAGCAGTACTTC
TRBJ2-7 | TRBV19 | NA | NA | CASSAREGWEQYF | TGTGCCAGTAGTGCCCGGGAAGGGTGGGAGCAGTACTTC
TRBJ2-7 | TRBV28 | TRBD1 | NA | CASSFGTGTYEQYF | TGTGCCAGCAGTTTCGGGACAGGGACCTACGAGCAGTACTTC
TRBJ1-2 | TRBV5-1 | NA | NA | CASSLAVGLNYGYTF | TGCGCCAGCAGCTTGGCCGTAGGACTTAACTATGGCTACACCTTC
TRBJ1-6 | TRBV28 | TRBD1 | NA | CASSGTGGAGSPLHF | TGTGCCAGCAGTGGGACAGGGGGCGCCGGATCACCCCTCCACTTT
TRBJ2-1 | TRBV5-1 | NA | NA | CASSLGGRGIGEQFF | TGCGCCAGCAGCTTGGGGGGCCGTGGGATTGGCGAGCAGTTCTTC
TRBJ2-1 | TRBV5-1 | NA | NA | CASSLDLAKNEQFF | TGCGCCAGCAGCTTGGATCTAGCGAAGAATGAGCAGTTCTTC
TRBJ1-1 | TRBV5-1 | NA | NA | CASSLFGVNTEAFF | TGCGCCAGCAGCTTGTTTGGAGTCAACACTGAAGCTTTCTTT
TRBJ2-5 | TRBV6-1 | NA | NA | CASSEGGGFGVETQYF | TGTGCCAGCAGTGAAGGTGGTGGATTCGGCGTGGAGACCCAGTACTTC
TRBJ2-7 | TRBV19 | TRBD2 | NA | CASSRSGRAYEQYF | TGTGCCAGTAGTCGTAGCGGGAGAGCCTACGAGCAGTACTTC
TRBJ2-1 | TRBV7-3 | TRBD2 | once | CASSFYPGGSYNEQFF | TGTGCCAGCAGCTTTTACCCGGGGGGCTCCTACAATGAGCAGTTCTTC
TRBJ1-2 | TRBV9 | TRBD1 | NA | CASSRDRGDSYGYTF | TGTGCCAGCAGCCGGGACAGGGGGGACAGCTATGGCTACACCTTC